A single sample gave rise to the 17 T cell receptor beta chains below, sequenced in a study of blood T cells in healthy people across ages. A second about 6 to 12 cycle PCR used barcoded and J-beta primers. TCRdb ran MiXCR on the 5' RACE reads and lists one entry per CDR3 protein. The sample lists more than 650,000 distinct CDR3 sequences; 20% to 30% were seen once. These data are also associated with another study on T cells of mothers and their children.

What was sequenced was blood. Receptors were obtained from a boy aged 5-17 years in good health.

In this sample, this clonotype turned up a few times. The chain links TRBV9 to TRBJ1-4, with a possible D match to TRBD1 (5 bases). The CDR3 spans 14 residues. CDR1 is SGDLS, CDR2 YYNGEE, per germline. V lost 3 bases and J lost 7, with 13 bases in between. The CDR3 spells CASSARDGSEKLFF. For the CDR3, the DNA is TGTGCCAGCAGCGCCCGGGACGGTAGTGAAAAACTGTTTTTT. The full variable domain, completed using reference TRBV9 and TRBJ1-4, is DSGVTQTPKHLITATGQRVTLRCSPRSGDLSVYWYQQSLDQGLQFLIQYYNGEERAKGNILERFSAQQFPDLHSELNLSSLELGDSALYFCASSARDGSEKLFFGSGTQLSVL.

Ten or more counts support this clonotype. CDR3 protein: CAAGGANTGELFF. The CDR3 bases are TGTGCCGCAGGGGGGGCGAACACCGGGGAGCTGTTTTTT. The gene calls are TRBV12-3 or TRBV12-4 and TRBJ2-2, with D perhaps being TRBD1 or TRBD2 (7 bases each). CDR3 length: 13 amino acids. V was clipped by 11 bases and J by 0 bases, with 10 bases between them.

In this sample, this clonotype turned up a few times. The chain has TRBV7-8 and TRBJ2-5, with a tentative D call TRBD2 (5 bases). Germline V gene sequence: CDR1 SGHVS, CDR2 FQNEAQ. The CDR3 covers 10 residues. Trimming left V 5 bases short and J 9 bases short, with 7 bases between. CDR3 sequence: CASSPGAQYF. The CDR3, as DNA: TGTGCCAGCAGCCCCGGGGCCCAGTACTTC.

The chain recombines TRBV29-1 with TRBJ1-1, with no clear D. V was clipped by 6 bases and J by 6 bases, with 17 bases between them. Germline V lookup: CDR1 SQVTM, CDR2 ANQGSEA. The CDR3 runs to 13 residues. In DNA form, the CDR3 reads TGCAGCGTCGCGGGTCGGTTTCGGGCTGAAGCTTTCTTT. Translating it yields CSVAGRFRAEAFF.

In its sample, this clonotype was seen a few times. One end of the junction is discordant with germline, which a read error may explain. The chain recombines TRBV10-3 with TRBJ2-5; D might be TRBD1 (6 bases). The J call may not be correct, given that the DNA end is closer to TRBJ2-1. The CDR3 length is 13 residues. CDR1 is ENHRY and CDR2 is SYGVKD in the germline V gene. The CDR3 protein is CAISLGQLNEQFF. CDR3 DNA sequence: TGCGCCATCAGTCTCGGACAGCTCAATGAGCAGTTCTTC.

This clonotype was observed many times. The V call is TRBV7-3, the J call TRBJ2-5; D remains ambiguous. Trimming cost V 3 bases and J 2 bases, with 7 bases left between them. This CDR3 comprises 13 residues. Germline V lookup: CDR1 SGHTA, CDR2 FQGTGA. CDR3 coding DNA: TGTGCCAGCAGCTTCGACGGACAAGAGACCCAGTACTTC. It yields the protein CASSFDGQETQYF.

The genes are TRBV9 and TRBJ1-1; TRBD1 is a possible D gene (5 bases). Germline V lookup: CDR1 SGDLS, CDR2 YYNGEE. V was trimmed by 0 bases and J by 0 bases, leaving 12 bases between them. The CDR3 is 16 residues long. The CDR3 loop is CASSVGTGVVNTEAFF. The CDR3 region has the DNA TGTGCCAGCAGCGTAGGAACGGGGGTAGTGAACACTGAAGCTTTCTTT. The whole variable domain, remainder taken from reference TRBV9 and TRBJ1-1, is DSGVTQTPKHLITATGQRVTLRCSPRSGDLSVYWYQQSLDQGLQFLIQYYNGEERAKGNILERFSAQQFPDLHSELNLSSLELGDSALYFCASSVGTGVVNTEAFFGQGTRLTVV.

As for this clonotype: The germline gene is not matched at one end of the junction; a read error may be the cause. The rearrangement joins TRBV5-1 to TRBJ1-2, with D possibly matching TRBD1 (5 bases). The germline V gene encodes CDR1 SGHRS and CDR2 YFSETQ. The CDR3 consists of 15 residues. CDR3 protein: CARSSTVSSNYGYTF. The CDR3 nucleotides are TGCGCCAGAAGCTCGACAGTCAGTAGCAACTATGGCTACACCTTC. The variable domain in full, with the rest retrieved from reference TRBV5-1 and TRBJ1-2, is KAGVTQTPRYLIKTRGQQVTLSCSPISGHRSVSWYQQTPGQGLQFLFEYFSETQRNKGNFPGRFSGRQFSNSRSEMNVSTLELGDSALYLCARSSTVSSNYGYTFGSGTRLTVV.

This clonotype was seen only a few times. The J gene is TRBJ2-5, the V gene TRBV12-3 or TRBV12-4, with a possible D match to TRBD2 (5 bases). The CDR3 has 16 residues. Trimming left V 11 bases short and J 0 bases short, with 22 bases between. CDR3 DNA sequence: TGTGCCTCTCGGAGGCGGCACCTTAAGAACCAAGAGACCCAGTACTTC. This codes for CASRRRHLKNQETQYF.

The gene calls are TRBV7-9 and TRBJ2-3, with a possible D match to TRBD2 (5 bases). The V gene's germline CDR1 is SEHNR and CDR2 FQNEAQ (reference sequence). The CDR3 spans 15 residues. Trimming took 5 bases from V and 4 from J, leaving 16 bases between them. The CDR3 reads CASSPPAVHADTQYF. The CDR3 region has the DNA TGTGCCAGCAGCCCCCCAGCGGTGCACGCAGATACGCAGTATTTT. Based on the CDR3 plus reference TRBV7-9 and TRBJ2-3, the full variable domain is DTGVSQNPRHKITKRGQNVTFRCDPISEHNRLYWYRQTLGQGPEFLTYFQNEAQLEKSRLLSDRFSAERPKGSFSTLEIQRTEQGDSAMYLCASSPPAVHADTQYFGPGTRLTVL.

The chain carries TRBV5-4 and TRBJ2-5, with D tentatively TRBD1 or TRBD2 (5 bases each). The ends were cut back, 0 bases at V and 1 base at J, with 13 bases in the middle. Looked up from germline, CDR1 is SGHNT and CDR2 is YYREEE (reference sequence). This CDR3 is 16 amino acids long. CDR3 DNA: TGTGCCAGCAGCTTGGGAGGCGAGGGGTCCCAAGAGACCCAGTACTTC. Protein: CASSLGGEGSQETQYF.

This chain joins TRBV7-6 and TRBJ1-1; D is uncertain. Per the germline V gene, CDR1 is SGHVS and CDR2 is FNYEAQ. The CDR3 runs to 15 residues. V lost 3 bases to trimming and J lost 0 bases, with 11 bases between them. CDR3 sequence reads: CASSLGELMNTEAFF. CDR3 DNA sequence: TGTGCCAGCAGCTTGGGAGAACTAATGAACACTGAAGCTTTCTTT.

This chain links TRBV14 with TRBJ1-6; D perhaps matches TRBD1 (5 bases). CDR3 length: 15 residues. Germline CDR1 is SGHDN and CDR2 is FVKESK. The V end was cut by 2 bases, the J end by 0 bases, with 5 bases between. The CDR3 sequence is CASSQQGSYNSPLHF. In DNA form, the CDR3 reads TGTGCCAGCAGCCAACAGGGCTCCTATAATTCACCCCTCCACTTT.

The V and J genes are TRBV7-2 and TRBJ2-4; no reliable D call. CDR3 length: 15 amino acids. Trimming left V 2 bases short and J 4 bases short, with 12 bases between. The germline CDR1 and CDR2 sequences are SGHTA and FQGNSA. The CDR3 DNA is TGTGCCAGCAGCTTACTGGGAAGATCAAAAAACATTCAGTACTTC. This translates into CASSLLGRSKNIQYF.

The chain has TRBV3-1 and TRBJ2-7, with 7 bases that match TRBD2. Germline V gene lookup returns CDR1 LGHDT and CDR2 YNNKEL (reference sequence). The CDR3 is 17 residues long. The ends lost 2 bases at V and 0 bases at J; junction bases unmatched: 10. For the CDR3, the DNA is TGTGCCAGCAGCCAAAGTCTTGGCGGGGGAACCTCCTACGAGCAGTACTTC. It encodes CASSQSLGGGTSYEQYF.

This clonotype was detected only a few times. The junction and the germline gene differ at one end; a read error may be behind it. The genes are TRBV14 and TRBJ2-5; D is uncertain. Per the germline V gene, CDR1 is SGHDN and CDR2 is FVKESK. The CDR3 contains 12 residues. DNA for the CDR3: TGTGCCAGCAGCCGGCTCCAAGAGATCCAGTACTTC. Translation gives CASSRLQEIQYF. The variable domain in full, with the rest retrieved from reference TRBV14 and TRBJ2-5, is EAGVTQFPSHSVIEKGQTVTLRCDPISGHDNLYWYRRVMGKEIKFLLHFVKESKQDESGMPNNRFLAERTGGTYSTLKVQPAELEDSGVYFCASSRLQEIQYFGPGTRLLVL.

This clonotype was observed a few times. The chain recombines TRBV10-3 with TRBJ2-5; the D is unclear. The length of the CDR3 is 13 residues. Between the trimmed V and J ends, which lost 1 base and 2 bases, there was a span of 5 bases. In germline, CDR1 is ENHRY, CDR2 SYGVKD. This chain's CDR3 is CAISEFRQETQYF. As DNA, the CDR3 is TGTGCCATCAGTGAGTTTAGGCAAGAGACCCAGTACTTC.